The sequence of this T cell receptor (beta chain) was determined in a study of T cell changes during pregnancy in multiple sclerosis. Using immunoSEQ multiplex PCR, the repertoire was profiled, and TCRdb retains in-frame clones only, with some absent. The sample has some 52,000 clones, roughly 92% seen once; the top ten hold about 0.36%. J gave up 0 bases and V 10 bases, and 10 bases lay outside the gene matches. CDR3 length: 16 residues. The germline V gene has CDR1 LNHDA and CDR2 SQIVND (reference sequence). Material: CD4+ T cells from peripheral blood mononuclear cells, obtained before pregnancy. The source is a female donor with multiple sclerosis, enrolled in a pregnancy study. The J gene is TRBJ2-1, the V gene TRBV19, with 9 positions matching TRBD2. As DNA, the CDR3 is TGTGCCACGATGACTAGCGGACTAAGCTCCTACAATGAGCAGTTCTTC. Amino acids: CATMTSGLSSYNEQFF.